These 24 T cell receptor beta chains came from one sample sequenced in a study of CD8+ T cells in alopecia areata. RNA was isolated and reverse transcribed to cDNA, the sequencing template. Assay used: immunoSEQ multiplex PCR; TCRdb lists only in-frame clones, some missing. The sample has a few hundred thousand clones, approximately 40% seen once; the top ten hold roughly 2.6%. The treatment is: oral pan-JAK inhibitor, 5-10 mg twice daily. The material sequenced was CD4+ T cells sorted from blood, taken at approximately week 36, from a patient treated with tofacitinib. These receptors originate from a human donor with alopecia areata.

This chain uses TRBV9 with TRBJ1-1; 7 bases align to TRBD1. There are 14 residues in the CDR3. With 4 bases clipped from V and 1 base from J, the junction kept 4 bases outside the gene matches. Germline CDR1 and CDR2: SGDLS and YYNGEE. The CDR3 reads CASSRQGGNTEAFF. The CDR3 DNA follows: TGTGCCAGCAGCAGACAGGGAGGGAACACTGAAGCTTTCTTT.

This clone was recorded a few times. The chain recombines TRBV7-2 with TRBJ2-1, with a possible D match to TRBD2 (5 bases). The CDR3 contains 14 residues. V gave up 2 bases and J gave up 8 bases, with 13 bases separating them. Looked up from germline, CDR1 is SGHTA and CDR2 is FQGNSA. CDR3 nucleotides: TGTGCCAGCAGCTTATGGACTCGGCTGGATGAGCAGTTCTTC. As protein: CASSLWTRLDEQFF.

This chain joins TRBV9 and TRBJ2-3; 9 nucleotides agree with TRBD2. Unmatched junction bases numbered 9, after V lost 0 bases and J lost 1 base. Germline V gives CDR1 SGDLS, CDR2 YYNGEE. The CDR3 consists of 18 residues. Written as DNA, the CDR3 is TGTGCCAGCAGCGTAGAACCAGCGGGAGGATTAGGCACAGATACGCAGTATTTT. It codes for CASSVEPAGGLGTDTQYF.

CDR3 sequence: CSVQGSGDPRMSYTF. The CDR3 coding sequence is TGCAGCGTTCAGGGGTCAGGGGACCCCCGGATGAGCTACACCTTC. The J gene is TRBJ1-2, the V gene TRBV29-1; possible D gene TRBD1, 6 bases. The CDR3 is made up of 15 amino acids. The V end lost 5 bases, the J end lost 9 bases, and 25 bases lay between the germline ends. CDR1 and CDR2 from the germline V gene are SQVTM and ANQGSEA.

The rearrangement links TRBV30 to TRBJ1-5; the D is unclear. Trimming removed 5 bases from V and 2 bases from J, with 19 bases in between. CDR1 is GTSNPN, CDR2 SVGIG, per germline (reference sequence). The CDR3 spans 16 residues. In nucleotides, the CDR3 is TGTGCCTGGGGGCCCCGGTTTCTTGGGGGCAATCAGCCCCAGCATTTT. Encoded protein: CAWGPRFLGGNQPQHF.

This clone was observed many times. The chain recombines TRBV4-2 with TRBJ2-2; the D gene is possibly TRBD2 (6 bases). Trimming pared 4 bases from V and 4 bases from J, leaving 13 bases between. The V gene's germline CDR1 is LGHNA and CDR2 YNFKEQ. The CDR3 is made up of 15 amino acids. CDR3 nucleotides: TGTGCCAGCAGCCCTCAGACTAGTCGCACCGGGGAGCTGTTTTTT. This translates into CASSPQTSRTGELFF.

The chain recombines TRBV5-6 with TRBJ2-3; TRBD1 agrees at 7 bases. The CDR3 has 14 residues. J lost 2 bases, V lost 3 bases, and 3 bases had no gene match. Germline V gene sequence: CDR1 SGHDT, CDR2 YYEEEE. The CDR3 loop reads CASSSGQSTDTQYF. In DNA form, the CDR3 reads TGTGCCAGCAGCTCGGGACAGTCCACAGATACGCAGTATTTT.

The gene calls are TRBV2 and TRBJ1-1, with unresolved D. The V gene's germline CDR1 is SNHLY and CDR2 FYNNEI. This CDR3 has 15 residues. Trimming left V 7 bases short and J 1 base short, with 16 bases between. Here the CDR3 DNA reads TGTGCCAGCACCCCTTTAGGAATGGGGAACACTGAAGCTTTCTTT. Encoded protein: CASTPLGMGNTEAFF.

This rearrangement joins TRBV7-2 to TRBJ2-7; the D gene is possibly TRBD2 (6 bases). The CDR3 has 14 residues. Germline V CDR1 and CDR2: SGHTA, FQGNSA. V was shortened by 10 bases and J by 3 bases, with 19 bases between the two germline ends. CDR3 in DNA: TGTGCCAAAGGACGAAGGGACGGGGGCTACGAGCAGTACTTC. It encodes CAKGRRDGGYEQYF.

This chain uses TRBV5-1 with TRBJ1-1; 9 positions agree with TRBD1. The V and J ends lost 2 bases and 5 bases, in that order; junction bases with no gene match: 7. This CDR3 is 15 amino acids long. Germline V gene lookup returns CDR1 SGHRS and CDR2 YFSETQ. This chain's CDR3 is CASSFTGGRNTEAFF. CDR3 DNA sequence: TGCGCCAGCAGCTTCACAGGGGGCCGAAATACTGAAGCTTTCTTT.

The chain carries TRBV5-4 and TRBJ2-1; no firm D call. In germline, CDR1 is SGHNT, CDR2 YYREEE (reference sequence). The CDR3 is 15 residues long. V was cut by 4 bases and J by 0 bases, with 11 bases left in between. DNA of the CDR3: TGTGCCAGCAGCCCAACGTCCCACTCCTACAATGAGCAGTTCTTC. This gives the protein CASSPTSHSYNEQFF.

The chain has TRBV29-1 and TRBJ1-1; 7 positions match TRBD1. CDR3 size: 13 residues. The trim removed 8 bases at V and 4 bases at J, leaving 10 bases unmatched. CDR1 is SQVTM and CDR2 is ANQGSEA in the germline V gene. The CDR3 DNA follows: TGCAGCCATAATCCCGGGACAGCCACTGAAGCTTTCTTT. Its translation: CSHNPGTATEAFF.

The DNA of the CDR3 is TGTGCCAGCAGTGAACTACCGAGGGGCAATCAGCCCCAGCATTTT. Residues: CASSELPRGNQPQHF. The rearrangement uses TRBV25-1 and TRBJ1-5; no definite D call. Trimming stripped 2 bases from V and 2 bases from J, with 10 bases between. The CDR3 sequence is 15 residues long. Germline loops: CDR1 MGHDK, CDR2 SYGVNS.

The chain has TRBV29-1 and TRBJ2-7; 8 bases match TRBD1. Germline V lookup: CDR1 SQVTM, CDR2 ANQGSEA. The trim removed 6 bases at V and 5 bases at J, leaving 3 bases unmatched. The CDR3 covers 11 residues. This chain's CDR3 is CSVGDRHEQYF. The CDR3 bases are TGCAGCGTCGGGGACAGGCACGAGCAGTACTTC.

The J gene is TRBJ2-7, the V gene TRBV5-1, with TRBD2 identical over 7 bases. Germline loops: CDR1 SGHRS, CDR2 YFSETQ. V dropped 2 bases and J dropped 5; count of bases not matched to a gene: 7. This CDR3 is built from 14 residues. The CDR3 DNA reads as TGCGCCAGCAGCTTTAACGGGAGGTCCCACGAGCAGTACTTC. This sequence encodes CASSFNGRSHEQYF.

The chain uses TRBV18 and TRBJ1-5; D ambiguous. CDR1 is KGHSH and CDR2 is LQKENI in the germline V gene. The V end lost 2 bases, the J end lost 2 bases, and 13 bases lay between the germline ends. CDR3 length equals 16 residues. CDR3 in DNA: TGTGCCAGCTCACCAGTCTCCATAAGAGGCAATCAGCCCCAGCATTTT. It is translated as CASSPVSIRGNQPQHF.

The rearrangement links TRBV4-1 to TRBJ2-7; D call uncertain. The CDR3 is 17 amino acids. The V end lost 0 bases, the J end lost 9 bases, and 24 bases lay between the germline ends. Germline values: CDR1 MGHRA, CDR2 YSYEKL. The CDR3 sequence: CASSQDLSNKGIYRQYF. CDR3 coding DNA: TGCGCCAGCAGCCAAGATTTGTCCAATAAAGGGATATACAGGCAGTACTTC.

The rearrangement uses TRBV5-4 and TRBJ2-5; D is ambiguous. Trimming removed 0 bases from V and 1 base from J, with 7 bases in between. The V gene's germline CDR1 is SGHNT and CDR2 YYREEE (reference sequence). This CDR3 spans 14 amino acids. CDR3 in DNA: TGTGCCAGCAGCTTGGGAGGTCCCCAAGAGACCCAGTACTTC. Protein sequence: CASSLGGPQETQYF. The variable domain in full, completed from reference TRBV5-4 and TRBJ2-5, reads ETGVTQSPTHLIKTRGQQVTLRCSSQSGHNTVSWYQQALGQGPQFIFQYYREEENGRGNFPPRFSGLQFPNYSSELNVNALELDDSALYLCASSLGGPQETQYFGPGTRLLVL.

This clone was recorded a few times. The genes are TRBV4-1 and TRBJ1-5, with 9 bases identical to TRBD1. Unmatched junction bases numbered 5, after V lost 0 bases and J lost 5 bases. There are 16 residues in the CDR3. The germline gives CDR1 MGHRA, CDR2 YSYEKL. The DNA of the CDR3 is TGCGCCAGCAGCCAAGAGGGGGGACAGGGAGATCAGCCCCAGCATTTT. Its translation: CASSQEGGQGDQPQHF.

This clone was seen many times. Other DNA sequences in this specimen translate into the identical CDR3. CDR3 nucleotide sequence: TGTGCCAGCAGCTTGGACACCTACAATGAGCAGTTCTTC. It translates to CASSLDTYNEQFF. The rearrangement uses TRBV7-9 and TRBJ2-1, with a possible D match to TRBD1 (5 bases). V was clipped by 3 bases and J by 2 bases, with 5 bases between them. This CDR3 region has 13 residues. The germline V gene encodes CDR1 SEHNR and CDR2 FQNEAQ (reference sequence). Full variable domain (rest looked up from reference TRBV7-9 and TRBJ2-1): DTGVSQNPRHKITKRGQNVTFRCDPISEHNRLYWYRQTLGQGPEFLTYFQNEAQLEKSRLLSDRFSAERPKGSFSTLEIQRTEQGDSAMYLCASSLDTYNEQFFGPGTRLTVL.

The chain carries TRBV7-2 and TRBJ2-1; 15 nucleotides align to TRBD2. Germline V gene lookup returns CDR1 SGHTA and CDR2 FQGNSA. This CDR3 is built from 16 residues. Unmatched junction bases numbered 3, after V lost 0 bases and J lost 9 bases. The CDR3 sequence: CASSLAGLAGGGEQFF. CDR3 DNA: TGTGCCAGCAGCTTAGCGGGACTAGCGGGAGGAGGTGAGCAGTTCTTC. The variable domain in full, with the rest retrieved from reference TRBV7-2 and TRBJ2-1, is GAGVSQSPSNKVTEKGKDVELRCDPISGHTALYWYRQSLGQGLEFLIYFQGNSAPDKSGLPSDRFSAERTGGSVSTLTIQRTQQEDSAVYLCASSLAGLAGGGEQFFGPGTRLTVL.

This chain uses TRBV6-5 with TRBJ1-1, with D maybe TRBD1 (6 bases). Deletions cut 7 bases from V and 6 bases from J, with 18 bases between. The CDR3 runs 14 residues. Germline-derived CDR1 and CDR2 are MNHEY and SVGAGI. This chain's CDR3 is CASTYTGRASEAFF. In nucleotides, the CDR3 is TGTGCCAGCACCTATACAGGGAGGGCGTCTGAAGCTTTCTTT.

The chain recombines TRBV27 with TRBJ2-7; D assignment may be TRBD1 or TRBD2 (5 bases each). With 2 bases removed from V and 4 bases from J, the gap between germline ends came to 15 bases. The CDR3 runs 15 residues. In germline, CDR1 is MNHEY, CDR2 SMNVEV (reference sequence). The DNA for the CDR3 is TGTGCCAGCAGTTTAGGGGTCAGGTGGGGGTACGAGCAGTACTTC. Translated: CASSLGVRWGYEQYF.

This sequence joins TRBV30 and TRBJ2-7; 7 positions match TRBD1. The CDR3 has 14 amino acids. V lost 2 bases and J lost 3; bases outside the gene matches: 7. CDR1 and CDR2 from the germline V gene are GTSNPN and SVGIG (reference sequence). The CDR3 reads CAWSPGTDLYEQYF. CDR3 nucleotide sequence: TGTGCCTGGAGTCCGGGGACAGACCTCTACGAGCAGTACTTC.